This entry concerns a single T cell receptor (beta chain). The target antigen is unknown. TCRdb keeps only in-frame clones here, not all; method: immunoSEQ multiplex PCR. This sample has tens of thousands of clones; about 72% occur once, and the top ten carry around 21%. This sample was taken from a study of vaccination effects on CD4 cells after COVID-19. Culture proceeded for more than nine days, and CD4+ T cells were then isolated. Sequencing was performed on CD4+ T cells from PBMCs cultured without peptide, taken before COVID-19 vaccination. The receptor was isolated from a human donor who had a prior SARS-CoV-2 infection.

The CDR3 is CASSWGQGIPYEQYF. The DNA of the CDR3 is TGTGCCAGCAGCTGGGGACAGGGTATCCCCTACGAGCAGTACTTC. This rearrangement joins TRBV7-6 to TRBJ2-7, with 9 bases identical to TRBD1. Trimming removed 4 bases from V and 2 bases from J; junction bases left unmatched: 6. This CDR3 has 15 amino acids. From germline, CDR1 is SGHVS and CDR2 FNYEAQ.